The T cell receptor (beta chain) under discussion was sequenced for a study of T cells after yellow fever vaccination. V shed 1 base and J shed 2 bases, with 18 bases lying between them. The CDR3 covers 17 residues. From germline, CDR1 is LGHNA and CDR2 YNFKEQ. This clonotype was detected only a few times. Via MiXCR, TCRdb re-called the 5' RACE reads, giving one row per CDR3 protein. The table lists about 110,000 distinct CDR3 sequences, roughly 8.9% of them singletons. The input for sequencing was CD8+ T cells sorted from PBMCs, taken 45 days after the yellow fever booster vaccination. This clonotype was sampled from a man aged 30 to 45 who received the YFV17D yellow fever vaccine. The chain couples TRBV4-2 to TRBJ2-7; D is perhaps TRBD2 (6 bases). The DNA for the CDR3 is TGTGCCAGCAGCCAAGGTTATGCAGCGGGCCGCGCCTACGAGCAGTACTTC. It yields the protein CASSQGYAAGRAYEQYF.